The T cell receptor (beta chain) described here comes from a study of blood T cell repertoires in COVID-19. Study-wide context: Specimens from acute and convalescent COVID-19 originated in the United States, Italy and Spain.

In the original analysis: Quantification of nucleated cells was approximated via reference gene primer amplification. Repertoires were generated with immunoSEQ multiplex PCR, while TCRdb's copy carries only in-frame clones and drops some. The DNA was the basis for D and trimming; V, J and clone size are from that table. Of 250,000 to 350,000 clones detected, about 80% appear once; the ten largest clones hold more than 15%. The CDR3 runs to 19 residues. Germline V gives CDR1 KGHDR, CDR2 SFDVKD. With V trimmed by 5 bases and J by 2 bases, 9 bases remained unmatched. The Seattle patients, enrolled during active infection, were followed longitudinally.

The TCR originated in a person aged 65-85 years with COVID-19, enrolled during active disease. Sequencing was performed on peripheral blood. This chain connects TRBV24-1 to TRBJ2-3, with TRBD2 identical over 16 bases. The CDR3 DNA follows: TGTGCCACCAGTGGTAAACGGGGACTAGCGGGAGGGGACACAGATACGCAGTATTTT. Protein: CATSGKRGLAGGDTDTQYF.